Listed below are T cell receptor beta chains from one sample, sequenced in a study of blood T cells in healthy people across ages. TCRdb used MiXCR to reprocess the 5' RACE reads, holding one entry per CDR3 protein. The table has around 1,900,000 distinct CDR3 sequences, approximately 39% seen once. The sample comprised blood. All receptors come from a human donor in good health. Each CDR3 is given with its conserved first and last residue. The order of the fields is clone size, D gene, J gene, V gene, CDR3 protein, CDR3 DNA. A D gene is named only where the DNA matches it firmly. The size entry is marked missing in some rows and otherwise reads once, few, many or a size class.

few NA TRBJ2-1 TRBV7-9 CASSKRLYNEQFF TGTGCCAGCTCGAAGAGGCTTTACAATGAGCAGTTCTTC
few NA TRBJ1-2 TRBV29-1 CSVEARWVGNGYTF TGCAGCGTTGAAGCTAGGTGGGTAGGGAATGGCTACACCTTC
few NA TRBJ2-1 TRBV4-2 CASSQEGPGQVDEQFF TGTGCCAGCAGCCAAGAGGGGCCGGGCCAGGTCGATGAGCAGTTCTTC
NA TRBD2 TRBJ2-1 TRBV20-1 CSAFLAGGPNEQFF TGCAGTGCTTTTCTAGCGGGGGGGCCTAATGAGCAGTTCTTC
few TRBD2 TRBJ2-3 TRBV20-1 CSAYPPGLARDTQYF TGCAGTGCGTACCCTCCGGGACTAGCAAGAGATACGCAGTATTTT
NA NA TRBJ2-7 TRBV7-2 CASSGGAAGYEQYF TGTGCCAGCAGCGGGGGGGCGGCGGGCTACGAGCAGTACTTC
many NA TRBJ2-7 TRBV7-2 CASSGAYEQYF TGTGCCAGCAGCGGGGCCTACGAGCAGTACTTC
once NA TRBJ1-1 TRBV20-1 CSANRASMNTEAFF TGCAGTGCAAACAGGGCTAGTATGAACACTGAAGCTTTCTTT
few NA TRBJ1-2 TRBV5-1 CASSPVRGIEDGYTF TGCGCCAGCAGCCCCGTCCGGGGGATAGAGGATGGCTACACCTTC
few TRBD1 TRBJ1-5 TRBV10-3 CAISDGQGTNQPQHF TGTGCCATCAGTGATGGACAGGGGACCAATCAGCCCCAGCATTTT
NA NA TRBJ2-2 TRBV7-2 CASSNRGMTPGELFF TGTGCCAGCAGCAACCGTGGAATGACACCCGGGGAGCTGTTTTTT
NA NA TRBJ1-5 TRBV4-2 CASSQGAGDPRFQPQHF TGTGCCAGCAGCCAAGGGGCAGGGGACCCGCGGTTTCAGCCCCAGCATTTT
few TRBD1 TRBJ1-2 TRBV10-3 CAIRSTTGTEYSYGYTF TGTGCCATCAGATCAACTACCGGGACAGAATACAGCTATGGCTACACCTTC
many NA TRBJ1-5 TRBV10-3 CAISVESNQPQHF TGTGCCATCAGTGTTGAAAGCAATCAGCCCCAGCATTTT
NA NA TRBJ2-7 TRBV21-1 CASSKESPPYEQYF TGTGCCAGCAGCAAAGAAAGTCCTCCCTACGAGCAGTACTTC
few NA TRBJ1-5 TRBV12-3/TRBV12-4 CASSQSLGSGQPQHF TGTGCCAGCAGCCAATCTTTGGGGTCGGGTCAGCCCCAGCATTTT
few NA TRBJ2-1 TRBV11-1 CASSSPSRGADEQFF TGTGCCAGCAGCTCCCCCAGCCGGGGGGCTGATGAGCAGTTCTTC
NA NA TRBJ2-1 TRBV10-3 CAISGPGQNNEQFF TGTGCCATCAGTGGGCCAGGGCAGAACAATGAGCAGTTCTTC
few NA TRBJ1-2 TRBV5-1 CASSFSGAGDGYTF TGCGCCAGCAGCTTTTCCGGGGCAGGGGATGGCTACACCTTC
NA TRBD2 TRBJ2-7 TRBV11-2 CARSLEAGGFYEQYF TGTGCCCGCAGCTTAGAAGCGGGGGGGTTTTACGAGCAGTACTTC
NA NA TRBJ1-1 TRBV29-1 CSSGALGTEAFF TGCAGCTCCGGGGCCCTAGGCACTGAAGCTTTCTTT
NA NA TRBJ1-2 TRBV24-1 CATRDDRNYGHTF TGTGCCACCAGGGACGACAGAAACTATGGCCACACCTTC
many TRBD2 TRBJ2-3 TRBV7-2 CASSLQAGGNTDTQYF TGTGCCAGCAGCTTACAGGCGGGAGGGAACACAGATACGCAGTATTTT
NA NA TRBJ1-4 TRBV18 CASSPARGTNEKLFF TGTGCCAGCTCACCCGCCCGTGGGACTAATGAAAAACTGTTTTTT
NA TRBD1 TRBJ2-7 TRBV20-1 CSVPGQGGYEQYF TGCAGTGTCCCGGGACAGGGGGGTTACGAGCAGTACTTC
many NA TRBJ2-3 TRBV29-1 CSVETLSSTEFTDTQYF TGCAGCGTTGAAACCCTTAGCTCGACCGAGTTCACAGATACGCAGTATTTT
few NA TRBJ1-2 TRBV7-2 CASSRSPESGYTF TGTGCCAGCAGCCGCTCCCCGGAAAGTGGCTACACCTTC
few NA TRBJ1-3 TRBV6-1 CASSERTDSGNTIYF TGTGCCAGCAGTGAAAGGACGGACTCTGGAAACACCATATATTTT
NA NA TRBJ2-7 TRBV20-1 CSASSGGGLGHKQYF TGCAGTGCTTCTTCTGGTGGGGGATTAGGACACAAGCAGTACTTC
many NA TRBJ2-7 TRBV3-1 CASSQLSYEQYF TGCGCCAGCAGCCAGCTCTCCTACGAGCAGTACTTC
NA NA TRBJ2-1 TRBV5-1 CASSLDPGASFNEQFF TGCGCCAGCAGCTTGGATCCGGGGGCGAGTTTCAATGAGCAGTTCTTC
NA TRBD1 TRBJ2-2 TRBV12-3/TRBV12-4 CASSLGGTGDTGELFF TGTGCCAGCAGTTTAGGCGGGACAGGGGACACCGGGGAGCTGTTTTTT
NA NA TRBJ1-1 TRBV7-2 CAGSLQTGTEAFF TGTGCCGGCAGCCTACAGACGGGGACTGAAGCTTTCTTT
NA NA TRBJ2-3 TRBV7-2 CASSFGGSSTDTQYF TGTGCCAGCAGCTTTGGCGGGTCTAGCACAGATACGCAGTATTTT
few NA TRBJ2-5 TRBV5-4 CASSLAGRVQTQYF TGTGCCAGCAGCTTGGCCGGTAGGGTACAGACCCAGTACTTC
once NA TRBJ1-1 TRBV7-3 CASSPTGTYTEAFF TGTGCCAGCAGCCCTACAGGAACCTACACTGAAGCTTTCTTT
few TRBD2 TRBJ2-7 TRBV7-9 CASSLLSGAYEQYF TGTGCCAGCAGCTTGCTTAGCGGGGCCTACGAGCAGTACTTC
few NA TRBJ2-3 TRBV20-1 CSASADTDTQYF TGCAGTGCTAGCGCTGACACAGATACGCAGTATTTT
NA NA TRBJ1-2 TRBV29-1 CSIYPEGTYGYTF TGCAGCATCTATCCGGAGGGGACCTATGGCTACACCTTC
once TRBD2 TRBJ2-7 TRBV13 CASSLISRGDSSYEQYF TGTGCCAGCAGCTTAATCTCCCGGGGGGATTCCTCCTACGAGCAGTACTTC
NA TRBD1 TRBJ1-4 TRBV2 CASSQDRGFEKRFF TGTGCCAGCAGTCAGGACAGGGGCTTTGAAAAACGGTTTTTT
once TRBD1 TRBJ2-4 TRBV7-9 CASSYGTGVAKNIQYF TGTGCCAGCAGCTATGGGACAGGTGTCGCCAAAAACATTCAGTACTTC
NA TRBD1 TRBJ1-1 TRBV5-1 CASSLQGQTTEAFF TGCGCCAGCAGCCTTCAGGGACAGACCACTGAAGCTTTCTTT
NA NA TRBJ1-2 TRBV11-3 CASSLTWQAGNGYTF TGTGCCAGCAGCTTAACGTGGCAGGCCGGCAATGGCTACACCTTC
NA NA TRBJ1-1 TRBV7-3 CASSRRGPEWTEAFF TGTGCCAGCAGTAGGAGAGGCCCCGAATGGACTGAAGCTTTCTTT
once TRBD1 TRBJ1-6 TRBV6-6 CASRGSLDRVSPLHF TGTGCCAGCCGGGGTAGCCTGGACAGGGTTTCACCCCTCCACTTT
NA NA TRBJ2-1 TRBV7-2 CASSLGFAYNEQFF TGTGCCAGCAGCTTAGGTTTCGCTTACAATGAGCAGTTCTTC
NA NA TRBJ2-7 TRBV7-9 CTSSYKGTAGEQYF TGTACCAGCAGCTATAAAGGGACAGCGGGCGAGCAGTACTTC
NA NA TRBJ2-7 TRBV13 CASSSWATEPYEQYF TGTGCCAGCAGCTCCTGGGCGACAGAACCCTACGAGCAGTACTTC